These 6 T cell receptor beta chains came from one sample sequenced in a study of beta chain features in type 1 diabetes. The sequenced template was cDNA made from the entire isolated RNA. TCRdb keeps only in-frame clones here, not all; method: immunoSEQ multiplex PCR. The repertoire holds hundreds of thousands of clones, with about a sixth as singletons. The sample consisted of naive CD4+ T cells from blood. Receptors were obtained from a young woman in good health.

The genes are TRBV5-8 and TRBJ1-1; D might be TRBD1 (5 bases). V was shortened by 0 bases and J by 11 bases, with 11 bases between the two germline ends. CDR3 length: 12 residues. Germline V gene data show CDR1 as SGHTS and CDR2 as YDEGEE. As DNA, the CDR3 is TGTGCCAGCAGCTTGGTAACAGGATACGCTTTCTTT. It is translated as CASSLVTGYAFF.

This clone turned up a few times. The chain combines TRBV7-9 with TRBJ2-4; perhaps D is TRBD1 or TRBD2 (5 bases each). The V gene lost 0 bases and the J gene lost 8 bases, with 8 bases spanning the gap. This CDR3 is 13 amino acids long. In germline, CDR1 is SEHNR, CDR2 FQNEAQ (reference sequence). CDR3: CASSLAQGDIQYF. The DNA for the CDR3 is TGTGCCAGCAGCTTAGCTCAGGGAGACATTCAGTACTTC.

The rearrangement joins TRBV27 to TRBJ2-5; maybe TRBD1 (7 bases). This CDR3 has 16 residues. V lost 10 bases to trimming and J lost 0 bases, with 21 bases between them. The germline CDR1 and CDR2 sequences are MNHEY and SMNVEV (reference sequence). CDR3 in DNA: TGTGCCACCAGGGGGTGGGAGGAGCCGAACCAAGAGACCCAGTACTTC. This codes for CATRGWEEPNQETQYF.

This chain joins TRBV27 and TRBJ2-5; 7 bases are a match to TRBD1. Trimming cost V 4 bases and J 5 bases; bases outside gene matches: 10. The CDR3 loop spans 15 amino acids. Looked up from germline, CDR1 is MNHEY and CDR2 is SMNVEV (reference sequence). CDR3 sequence (DNA): TGTGCCAGCAGTTCACAACGACAGGGCTCGGAGACCCAGTACTTC. Amino acid sequence: CASSSQRQGSETQYF.

This sequence joins TRBV7-9 and TRBJ2-5; D is uncertain. Germline V lookup: CDR1 SEHNR, CDR2 FQNEAQ (reference sequence). Trimming cost V 3 bases and J 2 bases, with 4 bases left between them. The CDR3 loop spans 12 amino acids. CDR3 residues: CASSFTQETQYF. CDR3 DNA: TGTGCCAGCAGCTTCACGCAAGAGACCCAGTACTTC.

This clone has just a few counts. The chain has TRBV7-2 and TRBJ2-3; 7 nucleotides align to TRBD1. V shed 6 bases, J shed 7 bases, and the junction held 13 bases outside the gene matches. The CDR3 is made up of 15 amino acids. Germline V gene lookup returns CDR1 SGHTA and CDR2 FQGNSA. The CDR3 nucleotides are TGTGCCAGCAGTCCAAGCCCCTCAGGGGGAAATACGCAGTATTTT. It codes for CASSPSPSGGNTQYF.